The clone carrying this TCR beta chain was picked up a small number of times. Germline trimming cut 4 bases from V and 3 bases from J; bases unmatched to any gene: 14. Germline CDR1 and CDR2: DFQATT and SNEGSKA (reference sequence). The CDR3 has 17 amino acids. This specimen comes from a study of blood T cells in healthy people across ages. Next came a second PCR, run for about 7 to 12 cycles, which used a sample-barcoded 5' primer along with a J-beta primer mix. MiXCR, run by TCRdb on the 5' RACE reads, gives a single entry per CDR3 protein. The sample has around 1,900,000 distinct CDR3 sequences, 30% to 40% seen once.

The sample comprised blood. The TCR originated in a human donor in good health. V usage is TRBV20-1 and J usage is TRBJ2-5; 10 bases fit TRBD2. The chain's CDR3 is CSAKKAGGHLLEETQYF. The CDR3, as DNA: TGCAGTGCTAAGAAAGCGGGGGGGCATCTGTTGGAAGAGACCCAGTACTTC.